The clone carrying this TCR beta chain was picked up a small number of times. Its antigen is unidentified. This entry comes from a study of T cells after yellow fever vaccination. Study-level findings and limits: Bulk-population clonotypes that are abundant could appear as contaminants in FACS-sorted repertoires.

There are 14 residues in the CDR3. J was trimmed by 5 bases and V by 6 bases; bases with no gene match: 6. TCR cDNA was made by 5'RACE template switching, adding a universal primer site and UMIs. TCRdb recomputed calls from the 5' RACE reads with MiXCR, one row per CDR3 protein. The sample lists around 300,000 distinct CDR3 sequences, approximately 12% occurring once. This clonotype was sampled from a man younger than 45 who received the YFV17D yellow fever vaccine. The chain couples TRBV12-3 or TRBV12-4 to TRBJ2-5; 10 positions agree with TRBD2. Source: CD4+ T cells sorted from PBMCs, taken 45 days after the yellow fever booster vaccination. As DNA, the CDR3 is TGTGCCAGCAGCCCTAGCGGGAGTGAGGAGACCCAGTACTTC. The encoded protein is CASSPSGSEETQYF.